Each of the 19 T cell receptor beta chains below was sequenced from the same sample in a study of T cells in Graves' hyperthyroidism and ophthalmopathy. TCR beta CDR3 region amplification was performed from RNA transcripts. The primer set for the first-round RT-PCR of the TCR CDR3 was HTBI. TCRdb re-derived calls from the multiplex PCR reads in MiXCR, one entry per CDR3 protein. This table has hundreds of thousands of distinct CDR3 sequences, about a sixth appearing once. Sequencing input: blood. These receptors were obtained from a woman in her twenties or thirties with Graves' hyperthyroidism.

This clonotype appeared once. This chain uses TRBV5-4 with TRBJ2-7; TRBD2 matches 10 bases. The CDR3 length is 17 residues. After removal of 5 bases from V and 0 bases from J, the junction contained 11 bases not matched to a gene. Germline CDR1 reads SGHNT; CDR2 reads YYREEE (reference sequence). CDR3 amino acids: CASSPTSGMANSYEQYF. The CDR3 DNA reads TGTGCCAGCAGTCCAACTAGCGGGATGGCGAACTCCTACGAGCAGTACTTC.

This clonotype was counted only a few times. V usage is TRBV6-1 and J usage is TRBJ2-1; 7 bases align to TRBD2. Unmatched junction bases numbered 13, after V lost 8 bases and J lost 0 bases. This CDR3 contains 17 residues. CDR1 and CDR2 from the germline V gene are MNHNS and SASEGT. The CDR3 bases are TGTGCCAGCGAAACCCAGTTCGGGACTAACTCCTACAATGAGCAGTTCTTC. As protein: CASETQFGTNSYNEQFF.

The CDR3, as DNA: TGTGCCAGCAGTTTATCCGAGGGGTTCTATGGCTACACCTTC. Residues: CASSLSEGFYGYTF. The V call is TRBV28, the J call TRBJ1-2, with a tentative D call TRBD1 (5 bases). This CDR3 has 14 residues. Germline lookup yields CDR1 MDHEN and CDR2 SYDVKM. The ends were cut back, 1 base at V and 4 bases at J, with 10 bases in the middle.

This chain joins TRBV19 and TRBJ2-1, with TRBD1 identical over 8 bases. Germline trimming cut 7 bases from V and 4 bases from J; bases unmatched to any gene: 3. Germline-derived CDR1 and CDR2 are LNHDA and SQIVND (reference sequence). This CDR3 spans 13 amino acids. CDR3 DNA sequence: TGTGCCAGTAAAGACAGGGGTTACAATGAGCAGTTCTTC. The encoded protein is CASKDRGYNEQFF.

This clonotype was recorded many times. This chain uses TRBV6-1 with TRBJ1-2; D remains ambiguous. This CDR3 region has 17 residues. Germline V gene lookup returns CDR1 MNHNS and CDR2 SASEGT. The germline V and J ends were trimmed by 5 bases and 6 bases, with 25 bases remaining between them. CDR3 sequence: CASSSRGNPLFTHGYTF. The CDR3 DNA is TGTGCCAGCAGTTCTCGGGGAAACCCCCTCTTCACTCATGGCTACACCTTC.

This chain connects TRBV24-1 to TRBJ2-1; possibly TRBD2 for D (6 bases). Germline CDR1 reads KGHDR; CDR2 reads SFDVKD. V was clipped by 3 bases and J by 9 bases, with 23 bases between them. The CDR3 sequence is 17 residues long. DNA of the CDR3: TGTGCCACCAGTGATCCCTCCAATCTCGGGGGAGTGAGTGAGCAGTTCTTC. It specifies CATSDPSNLGGVSEQFF.

This chain uses TRBV5-6 with TRBJ2-7, with TRBD2 as a possible D gene (7 bases). The CDR3 is made up of 16 amino acids. Germline values: CDR1 SGHDT, CDR2 YYEEEE. The V gene lost 4 bases and the J gene lost 4 bases, with 21 bases spanning the gap. CDR3 loop: CASSDRRGAPRYEQYF. Here the CDR3 DNA reads TGTGCCAGCAGCGACCGTCGGGGGGCACCGCGGTACGAGCAGTACTTC.

This clonotype has a count of ten or more. This may stem from a read error, because a much larger clone lies one nucleotide away. The chain is built from TRBV2 and TRBJ2-3; 7 positions agree with TRBD2. CDR1 is SNHLY and CDR2 is FYNNEI in the germline V gene. The CDR3 covers 15 residues. For the CDR3, the DNA is TGTGCCAACAGTCCGCCTAGCGGTTCCACAGATACGCAGTATTTT. Translating it yields CANSPPSGSTDTQYF.

This clonotype was recorded at least ten times. V is TRBV12-3 or TRBV12-4 and J is TRBJ2-1; unclear D gene. The CDR3 consists of 14 residues. The V gene lost 1 base and the J gene lost 5 bases, with 9 bases spanning the gap. The CDR3 is CASSLDWAHNEQFF. The DNA of the CDR3 is TGTGCCAGCAGTTTAGACTGGGCGCACAATGAGCAGTTCTTC.

The V gene is TRBV6-4, the J gene TRBJ2-1, with TRBD2 identical over 7 bases. There are 15 residues in the CDR3. After removal of 4 bases from V and 7 bases from J, the junction contained 10 bases not matched to a gene. In germline, CDR1 is MRHNA, CDR2 SNTAGT. CDR3 region: CASSAEGLGGNEQFF. Here the CDR3 DNA reads TGTGCCAGCAGTGCCGAAGGACTAGGTGGTAATGAGCAGTTCTTC.

Ten or more counts support this clonotype. The CDR3 region has the DNA TGTGCCAGCAGTTTACGCGGGGCGCAGAACACTGAAGCTTTCTTT. This sequence encodes CASSLRGAQNTEAFF. The rearrangement joins TRBV27 to TRBJ1-1; a weak D match, TRBD1 (5 bases). The V gene lost 2 bases and the J gene lost 1 base, with 11 bases spanning the gap. Germline CDR1 MNHEY, CDR2 SMNVEV (reference sequence). The CDR3 extends over 15 amino acids.

The chain combines TRBV19 with TRBJ2-3; D ambiguous. The germline V and J ends were trimmed by 10 bases and 1 base, with 18 bases remaining between them. The germline V gene encodes CDR1 LNHDA and CDR2 SQIVND (reference sequence). The length of the CDR3 is 15 residues. In nucleotides, the CDR3 is TGTGCCATCCAGGATCTTCGTGGGGGCACAGATACGCAGTATTTT. Amino acid sequence: CAIQDLRGGTDTQYF.

This clonotype was detected a few times. V is TRBV19 and J is TRBJ1-1; no definite D call. V gave up 3 bases and J gave up 3 bases, with 8 bases separating them. The germline CDR1 and CDR2 sequences are LNHDA and SQIVND (reference sequence). The CDR3 is 13 residues long. This CDR3 is CASSIYTDTEAFF. In nucleotides, the CDR3 is TGTGCCAGTAGTATCTACACGGACACTGAAGCTTTCTTT.

A few counts support this clonotype. The V and J genes are TRBV20-1 and TRBJ2-7, with 11 nucleotides matching TRBD1. The V gene end was trimmed by 4 bases and the J gene end by 4 bases; junction bases not matched to a gene: 6. CDR1 and CDR2 from the germline V gene are DFQATT and SNEGSKA (reference sequence). The length of the CDR3 is 14 residues. CDR3 in amino acids: CSATQDRGQYEQYF. The CDR3 DNA reads TGCAGTGCTACCCAGGACAGGGGGCAATACGAGCAGTACTTC.

This clonotype was counted many times. The gene calls are TRBV20-1 and TRBJ2-7; TRBD2 aligns across 9 bases. The germline V gene encodes CDR1 DFQATT and CDR2 SNEGSKA (reference sequence). This CDR3 is built from 15 residues. V lost 0 bases to trimming and J lost 6 bases; unmatched junction nucleotides: 9. The CDR3 DNA reads as TGCAGTGCTAGAGATCCTAGCGGGATTATCGGCGAGCAGTACTTC. It codes for CSARDPSGIIGEQYF.

This clonotype was picked up a small number of times. The chain couples TRBV20-1 to TRBJ2-1, with 8 bases identical to TRBD2. With 0 bases clipped from V and 5 bases from J, the junction kept 9 bases outside the gene matches. This CDR3 has 16 residues. CDR1 is DFQATT, CDR2 SNEGSKA, per germline (reference sequence). The CDR3 DNA is TGCAGTGCTAGAGACCTACGATATAGCGGGAACAATGAGCAGTTCTTC. It encodes CSARDLRYSGNNEQFF.

The chain has TRBV5-1 and TRBJ2-5, with TRBD2 matching over 9 bases. The CDR3 has 15 amino acids. Trimming cost V 6 bases and J 1 base; bases outside gene matches: 7. The V gene's germline CDR1 is SGHRS and CDR2 YFSETQ. The CDR3 bases are TGCGCCAGCACCGAAGCGGGAGGTCCCCAAGAGACCCAGTACTTC. Its translation: CASTEAGGPQETQYF.

With regard to this clonotype: A much bigger clone sits one base away, suggesting this may be a read error. The chain links TRBV24-1 to TRBJ2-1; weak D call: TRBD2 (5 bases). The CDR3 covers 13 residues. V was cut by 8 bases and J by 9 bases, with 16 bases left in between. The V gene's germline CDR1 is KGHDR and CDR2 SFDVKD. CDR3 coding DNA: TGTGCCACCACCGGGATCACCGCCATTGAGCAGTTCTTC. Its translation: CATTGITAIEQFF.

This clonotype was observed many times. The chain links TRBV12-3 or TRBV12-4 to TRBJ1-6; D gene ambiguous. Trimming removed 3 bases from V and 7 bases from J, with 4 bases in between. The CDR3 extends over 12 amino acids. In DNA form, the CDR3 reads TGTGCCAGCAGTTTCCTGAATTCACCCCTCCACTTT. As protein: CASSFLNSPLHF.